These T cell receptor beta chains were read from a single sample in a study of blood T cell repertoires in COVID-19. Produced via immunoSEQ multiplex PCR; TCRdb's table is partial and in-frame only. The sample consists of about 42,000 clones, under 90% of them appearing once. Sequencing input: peripheral blood. Source of these receptors: a human donor in a cohort sampled during active COVID-19. Each CDR3 is given with its conserved first and last residue. Fields, in order: V gene, J gene, clone size, D gene, CDR3 DNA, CDR3 protein. A D gene is named only where the DNA matches it firmly. Rows give clone size only sometimes, using once, few, many, or a class for an expanded clone.

TRBV6-2/TRBV6-3	TRBJ1-4	.	.	TGTGCCAGCAGTTACCGTATGAGGGCGGAGGAAAAACTGTTTTTT	CASSYRMRAEEKLFF
TRBV3-1/TRBV3-2	TRBJ1-2	.	.	TGTGCCAGCAGCCTGGAGAGGGTCGGTGGCTACACCTTC	CASSLERVGGYTF
TRBV7-9	TRBJ1-4	.	TRBD1	TGTGCCAGCAGCCCCCGGGACAGGCCAGAAAAACTGTTTTTT	CASSPRDRPEKLFF
TRBV7-2	TRBJ1-1	.	.	TGTGCCAGCAGCTTATCTTGGGAGGTAGGGGCTTTCTTT	CASSLSWEVGAFF
TRBV7-2	TRBJ1-3	once	TRBD1	TGTGCCAGCAGCTTAGGGTGGCTGGGCAGGGGGCCTGGAAACACCATATATTTT	CASSLGWLGRGPGNTIYF
TRBV7-9	TRBJ2-7	.	.	TGTGCCAGCAGCTTGGGGCTCGAGCAGTACTTC	CASSLGLEQYF
TRBV3-1/TRBV3-2	TRBJ2-7	.	.	TGTGCCAGCAGCCAAGGTCCTTTTTCCGGGTACGAGCAGTACTTC	CASSQGPFSGYEQYF
TRBV5-8	TRBJ1-5	once	.	TGTGCCAGCAACAATGGCGGGTACCAGCCCCAGCATTTT	CASNNGGYQPQHF
TRBV5-1	TRBJ2-7	.	.	TGCGCCAGCAGCTCTGGAGGGGGGGCGACCTACGAGCAGTACTTC	CASSSGGGATYEQYF
TRBV5-1	TRBJ2-7	.	TRBD1	TGCGCCAGCAGCGGACCCGGGACAGGGGACTCCGAGCAGTACTTC	CASSGPGTGDSEQYF
TRBV2	TRBJ1-4	.	TRBD1	TGTGCCAGCAGTTCTACCGGGACAGGGGGTGAAAAACTGTTTTTT	CASSSTGTGGEKLFF
TRBV6-6	TRBJ2-5	.	TRBD2	TGTGCCAGCAGTTACTCCCTAGCGGGGGGGCGGGAGACCCAGTACTTC	CASSYSLAGGRETQYF
TRBV6-5	TRBJ2-7	.	.	TGTGCCAGCAGCCTAGAGACCTACGAGCAGTACTTC	CASSLETYEQYF
TRBV18	TRBJ2-5	.	.	TGTGCCAGCTCCCGAGGGCTCAAAGAGACCCAGTACTTC	CASSRGLKETQYF
TRBV11-2	TRBJ1-2	.	TRBD1	TGTGCCAGCAGCTTTCTCCGGGACAGGGGGTTCGGTGGCTACACCTTC	CASSFLRDRGFGGYTF
TRBV7-8	TRBJ1-5	.	TRBD1	TGTGCCAGCAGGAAGACCGGGTTCAGGGGGGATCAGCCCCAGCATTTT	CASRKTGFRGDQPQHF
TRBV6-5	TRBJ1-1	.	.	TGTGCCAGCAGTTACTCGCAGATGAACACTGAAGCTTTCTTT	CASSYSQMNTEAFF
TRBV4-1	TRBJ1-1	.	.	TGCGCCAGCAGCCAAGATTTGACGGGGATGAACACTGAAGCTTTCTTT	CASSQDLTGMNTEAFF
TRBV7-9	TRBJ1-1	.	TRBD1	TGTGCCAGCAGCTTAGCCGGACAGGGGGGGACTGAAGCTTTCTTT	CASSLAGQGGTEAFF
TRBV7-2	TRBJ1-5	.	.	TGTGCCAGCAGCTTAGAGGTGAGCGGGACGGCTTTTGGCAATCAGCCCCAGCATTTT	CASSLEVSGTAFGNQPQHF
TRBV10-3	TRBJ1-2	.	TRBD1	TGTGCCATCGCAGACCGGGACAGCTATGGCTACACCTTC	CAIADRDSYGYTF
TRBV9	TRBJ1-2	.	.	TGTGCCAGCAGCGTCACGACAGACCCTAACTATGGCTACACCTTC	CASSVTTDPNYGYTF
TRBV29-1	TRBJ1-2	.	.	TGCAGCGTTGGACAGCTTAACTATGGCTACACCTTC	CSVGQLNYGYTF
TRBV7-2	TRBJ1-1	.	.	TGTGCCAGCAGCTTAGGCAGGAACACTGAAGCTTTCTTT	CASSLGRNTEAFF
TRBV5-5	TRBJ2-2	.	TRBD2	TGTGCCAGCAGCTTGGAAGCGGGGGCAAACACCGGGGAGCTGTTTTTT	CASSLEAGANTGELFF
TRBV29-1	TRBJ1-1	.	.	TGCAGCGCACGATATAAGGGGGACACTGAAGCTTTCTTT	CSARYKGDTEAFF
TRBV7-2	TRBJ1-1	.	.	TGTGCCAGCAGCTTAGCAGGGGGGAACACTGAAGCTTTCTTT	CASSLAGGNTEAFF
TRBV7-2	TRBJ2-2	few	TRBD1	TGTGCCAGCAGCCAAGTAGTGTTGGCAGGGGGCCCCGGGGAGCTGTTTTTT	CASSQVVLAGGPGELFF
TRBV5-6	TRBJ1-2	.	.	TGTGCCAGCAGCTTGGTCCGGGATCGTGGCTACACCTTC	CASSLVRDRGYTF